This T cell receptor (beta chain) stems from a study of T cell repertoires in cytomegalovirus infection. The overall study: Carrying CMV and the relevant HLA type showed in public TCR beta signatures. Study outcomes and limitations: HLA-C-restricted TCR beta clonotypes specific for CMV led the ex vivo response. CMV carriers with the relevant HLA were identified by cumulative public TCR beta family frequency.

TCRdb fed the reads into MiXCR, producing one record per CDR3 protein. The table includes hundreds of thousands of distinct CDR3 sequences, roughly 31% detected once. Note on this clonotype: The target antigen is unknown.

Trimming took 2 bases from V and 3 from J, leaving 19 bases between them. CDR3 size: 17 residues. The germline V gene encodes CDR1 KGHDR and CDR2 SFDVKD. The sequencing here drew on cultured CD8+ T cells from PBMCs, taken from culture after CMV antigen stimulation. This sequence was found in a human donor in good health (CMV status not recorded). Some clones in this sample may be carry-over from other donors' samples. The chain carries TRBV24-1 and TRBJ2-7; D is uncertain. The DNA of the CDR3 is TGTGCCACCAGTGATTCCCCTCGGGCCAGACAAAGCTACGAGCAGTACTTC. Its translation is CATSDSPRARQSYEQYF.